This T cell receptor (beta chain) appears in the sequencing data of a study of blood T cell repertoires in COVID-19. Study background: The United States, Italy and Spain provided the acute and convalescent COVID-19 samples. PBMCs, B-cell-depleted T cells, or T cells provided the cDNA or gDNA that made up the material.

The germline V and J ends were trimmed by 4 bases and 6 bases, with 13 bases remaining between them. Germline V CDR1 and CDR2: SQVTM, ANQGSEA. The CDR3 spans 13 residues. Per the authors' pipeline: Nucleated cell counts were estimated from reference gene primer amplification. Some clones are missing from TCRdb's copy, which holds only in-frame ones; the method was immunoSEQ multiplex PCR. That table gives V, J and clone size, and the DNA gave D and trimming. The repertoire holds around 200,000 clones, about four fifths seen once, with more than 9% in the top ten. This receptor was taken from a woman of 80 years or more with acute or convalescent COVID-19. The chain employs TRBV29-1 and TRBJ1-5; possible D gene TRBD1, 6 bases. Sequencing was performed on peripheral blood. CDR3 amino acids: CSVVQGEGQPQHF. In DNA form, the CDR3 reads TGCAGCGTTGTACAGGGAGAGGGTCAGCCCCAGCATTTT.